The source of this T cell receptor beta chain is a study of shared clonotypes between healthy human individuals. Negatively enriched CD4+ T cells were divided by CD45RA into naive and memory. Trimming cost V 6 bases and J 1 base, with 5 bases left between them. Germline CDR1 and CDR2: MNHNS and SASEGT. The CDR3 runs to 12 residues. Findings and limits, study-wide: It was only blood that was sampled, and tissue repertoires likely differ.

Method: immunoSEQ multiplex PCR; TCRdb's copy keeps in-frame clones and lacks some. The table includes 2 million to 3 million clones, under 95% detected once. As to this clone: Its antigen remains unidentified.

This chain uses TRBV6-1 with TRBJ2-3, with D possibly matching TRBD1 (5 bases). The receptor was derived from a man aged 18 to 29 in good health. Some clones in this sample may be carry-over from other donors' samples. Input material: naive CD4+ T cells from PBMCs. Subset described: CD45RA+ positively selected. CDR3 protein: CASRTGTDTQYF. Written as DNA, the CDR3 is TGTGCCAGCAGGACAGGCACAGATACGCAGTATTTT.